Following are 24 T cell receptor beta chains from one sample sequenced in a study of blood T cells in healthy people across ages (dated by TCRdb to the mid-2010s). Libraries were constructed by 5' RACE. A second roughly 7 to 11 cycle PCR used a sample-barcoded 5' primer and a J-beta primer mix. TCRdb applied fastp at Q25 and MiXCR to the public reads, then kept only in-frame beta chains. Entries are consolidated by CDR3 protein sequence, retaining the most common genes and DNA. The table for this sample lists some 1.8 million distinct CDR3 sequences; about two fifths of them were counted only once. The ten largest clones capture more than 20% of the sample. Input material: blood. The source is a human donor in good health.

The chain links TRBV7-2 to TRBJ1-2; 8 bases line up with TRBD1. Germline CDR1 and CDR2: SGHTA and FQGNSA. J was trimmed by 2 bases and V by 0 bases; bases with no gene match: 8. The CDR3 has 17 amino acids. DNA for the CDR3: TGTGCCAGCAGCTTAGCTCTTACAGGGGGTTTAAACTATGGCTACACCTTC. It codes for CASSLALTGGLNYGYTF.

The table lists this clonotype with a few counts. The gene calls are TRBV28 and TRBJ2-7; 8 bases fit TRBD1. J lost 0 bases, V lost 5 bases, and 6 bases had no gene match. This CDR3 is 15 amino acids long. Germline V gene sequence: CDR1 MDHEN, CDR2 SYDVKM. The CDR3 DNA follows: TGTGCCAGCAGTCCCCAGGGGGCAGCCTCCTACGAGCAGTACTTC. The encoded protein is CASSPQGAASYEQYF.

This clonotype was seen only a few times. The J gene is TRBJ1-6, the V gene TRBV20-1; D not certain. The CDR3 has 13 residues. Germline values: CDR1 DFQATT, CDR2 SNEGSKA (reference sequence). Trimming took off 6 bases at V and 1 base at J, with 7 bases between the two ends. The DNA of the CDR3 is TGCAGTGCCCTTGGGTCCTATAATTCACCCCTCCACTTT. Translating gives CSALGSYNSPLHF.

This clonotype appeared a few times. V usage is TRBV9 and J usage is TRBJ2-3, with 14 positions matching TRBD2. From germline, CDR1 is SGDLS and CDR2 YYNGEE. The length of the CDR3 is 15 residues. The junction had 3 bases not matched to a gene; V was cut back by 4 bases and J by 5 bases. The CDR3 loop reads CASSPGLAGEDTQYF. The CDR3 coding sequence is TGTGCCAGCAGCCCGGGACTAGCGGGGGAAGATACGCAGTATTTT.

The chain has TRBV24-1 and TRBJ1-2, with TRBD1 matching over 12 bases. Losses at the gene ends were 3 bases for V and 6 bases for J; bases not matched to a gene: 10. The CDR3 has 17 residues. Germline CDR1 reads KGHDR; CDR2 reads SFDVKD. The DNA for the CDR3 is TGTGCCACCAGTGATCCGGGACAGGGGGCCTTCGGAGATGGCTACACCTTC. This gives the protein CATSDPGQGAFGDGYTF.

CDR3 sequence reads: CASSLPRSDNEQFF. CDR3 sequence (DNA): TGTGCCAGCAGTTTACCTCGCAGCGACAATGAGCAGTTCTTC. The chain is built from TRBV27 and TRBJ2-1; D uncertain. The length of the CDR3 is 14 residues. V was clipped by 2 bases and J by 5 bases, with 10 bases between them. Germline loops: CDR1 MNHEY, CDR2 SMNVEV (reference sequence).

This clonotype was picked up one time. This may come from a read error, since a much larger clone is one base off. J is TRBJ2-7 and V is TRBV29-1; 9 nucleotides match TRBD1. V lost 4 bases, J lost 5 bases, and 9 bases stayed unmatched. The CDR3 consists of 14 residues. Germline V lookup: CDR1 SQVTM, CDR2 ANQGSEA. CDR3 nucleotides: TGCAGCGTTGCGGGGACAGGGTTGATCCACGAGCAGTACTTC. Its translation is CSVAGTGLIHEQYF.

V gene TRBV5-1 combines with J gene TRBJ2-7; 8 bases line up with TRBD1. With V trimmed by 5 bases and J by 6 bases, 10 bases remained unmatched. Per germline, CDR1 SGHRS and CDR2 YFSETQ. CDR3 length: 14 amino acids. CDR3 residues: CASRHTGGRPEQYF. The CDR3 bases are TGCGCCAGCAGACACACAGGGGGGCGACCCGAGCAGTACTTC.

The V gene is TRBV15, the J gene TRBJ2-1; D might be TRBD2 (5 bases). TRBJ2-7 explains the end of the DNA better; the J call may be wrong. The CDR3 runs 16 residues. CDR1 is LNHNV and CDR2 is YYDKDF in the germline V gene (reference sequence). CDR3 amino acids: CATSYNYLTVGEEQYF. The CDR3 DNA follows: TGTGCCACCAGCTATAACTACTTGACGGTCGGGGAAGAGCAGTACTTC.

J is TRBJ1-1 and V is TRBV5-1; the D is unclear. The CDR3 length is 13 residues. Trimming removed 4 bases from V and 0 bases from J, with 7 bases in between. In germline, CDR1 is SGHRS, CDR2 YFSETQ. In DNA, the CDR3 is TGCGCCAGCAGCCAGACCATGAACACTGAAGCTTTCTTT. Its translation is CASSQTMNTEAFF.

The chain carries TRBV29-1 and TRBJ2-5; 7 bases match TRBD1. V was clipped by 0 bases and J by 2 bases; unmatched bases: 9. Germline-derived CDR1 and CDR2 are SQVTM and ANQGSEA. CDR3 length equals 16 residues. The CDR3 spells CSVEDPLKQGQETQYF. The CDR3 bases are TGCAGCGTTGAAGATCCCCTCAAACAGGGGCAAGAGACCCAGTACTTC.

The chain links TRBV4-2 to TRBJ2-1; 7 bases are a match to TRBD2. Trimming took 3 bases from V and 5 from J; bases not matched to a gene: 13. Per germline, CDR1 LGHNA and CDR2 YNFKEQ. CDR3 length equals 17 residues. Here the CDR3 reads CASSHLRASGVDNEQFF. CDR3 bases: TGTGCCAGCAGCCACCTAAGGGCGAGCGGGGTAGACAATGAGCAGTTCTTC.

The rearrangement uses TRBV10-3 and TRBJ1-1; TRBD1 aligns across 8 bases. The germline V gene has CDR1 ENHRY and CDR2 SYGVKD. This CDR3 spans 15 amino acids. V was pared by 10 bases and J by 3 bases, with 13 bases of the junction left unmatched. CDR3 coding DNA: TGTGCCAGCAGCGGTGACAGGGGAGGATACACTGAAGCTTTCTTT. Amino acids: CASSGDRGGYTEAFF.

A note on this clonotype: An end of the junction differs from the germline gene, which may be a read error. The rearrangement joins TRBV7-2 to TRBJ2-7; 10 nucleotides line up with TRBD1. This CDR3 is 15 amino acids long. Germline V gene data show CDR1 as SGHTA and CDR2 as FQGNSA. CDR3 coding DNA: TGTGCCGGCAGCGCCCGGGACAGGGGCGCCTACGAGCAGTACTTC. Protein sequence: CAGSARDRGAYEQYF.

This clonotype has only one observation. One end of the junction varies from germline; a read error may be responsible. The chain is built from TRBV3-1 and TRBJ2-7; a weak D match, TRBD2 (6 bases). Germline CDR1 LGHDT, CDR2 YNNKEL (reference sequence). This CDR3 comprises 16 residues. The DNA of the CDR3 is TGTGCCAGCAGCCGCAGGCTTGGGGGGACCAGCTACGATCAGTACTTC. It codes for CASSRRLGGTSYDQYF.

This clonotype showed up just once. The chain's CDR3 is CASSLEPGTFQSYTF. The CDR3 DNA reads TGCGCCAGCAGCTTGGAACCAGGGACATTTCAGAGCTACACCTTC. This chain joins TRBV5-1 and TRBJ1-2; D perhaps matches TRBD1 (6 bases). The CDR3 is 15 amino acids. The germline V and J ends were trimmed by 0 bases and 9 bases, with 18 bases remaining between them. Germline V lookup: CDR1 SGHRS, CDR2 YFSETQ.

Details on this clonotype: Sequence at one end of the junction differs from germline and may be a read error. This sequence joins TRBV12-3 or TRBV12-4 and TRBJ2-3; D is unresolved. This CDR3 comprises 14 residues. CDR3 residues: CASRVRSNTDAQYF. DNA for the CDR3: TGTGCCAGCAGGGTTCGATCCAACACAGATGCGCAGTATTTT.

The chain employs TRBV6-4 and TRBJ1-2; 7 positions agree with TRBD1. Per germline, CDR1 MRHNA and CDR2 SNTAGT. The CDR3 runs 17 residues. V lost 0 bases to trimming and J lost 1 base; unmatched junction nucleotides: 8. CDR3 nucleotides: TGTGCCAGCAGTGACTCACCGGGGACAGACTTTAACTATGGCTACACCTTC. This codes for CASSDSPGTDFNYGYTF.

This clonotype has just a few counts. V and J are TRBV20-1 and TRBJ2-7; D is perhaps TRBD1 (5 bases). V gave up 7 bases and J gave up 4 bases, with 11 bases separating them. Germline V gene data show CDR1 as DFQATT and CDR2 as SNEGSKA (reference sequence). CDR3 length equals 11 residues. CDR3 DNA: TGCAGTGTTCTACAGGCTTACGAGCAGTACTTC. Encoded protein: CSVLQAYEQYF.

V and J are TRBV7-8 and TRBJ2-6, with 8 bases aligning to TRBD1. Germline CDR1 SGHVS, CDR2 FQNEAQ. The CDR3 contains 18 residues. After removal of 5 bases from V and 0 bases from J, the junction contained 9 bases not matched to a gene. CDR3 in DNA: TGTGCCAGCAGCCCGAACAGGGGGTTCAACTCTGGGGCCAACGTCCTGACTTTC. Encoded protein: CASSPNRGFNSGANVLTF.

This clonotype was seen a few times. The chain is built from TRBV7-2 and TRBJ2-3; maybe TRBD2 (5 bases). This CDR3 has 16 amino acids. The germline V and J ends were trimmed by 1 base and 0 bases, with 11 bases remaining between them. Germline CDR1 reads SGHTA; CDR2 reads FQGNSA. The DNA of the CDR3 is TGTGCCAGCAGCTTAGTAATAGCGACAAGCACAGATACGCAGTATTTT. Translated, it gives CASSLVIATSTDTQYF.

The chain couples TRBV4-3 to TRBJ1-2; no clear D. Germline V lookup: CDR1 LGHNA, CDR2 YSLEER. The CDR3 is made up of 13 amino acids. Trimming removed 3 bases from V and 6 bases from J, with 11 bases in between. The CDR3 region is CASSQNSHNGYTF. The DNA of the CDR3 is TGCGCCAGCAGCCAGAACAGCCATAATGGCTACACCTTC.

The count of this clonotype is one. Just one base apart from a much larger clone, this may be a read error. This chain joins TRBV20-1 and TRBJ2-7; 7 nucleotides match TRBD1. CDR1 is DFQATT, CDR2 SNEGSKA, per germline (reference sequence). This CDR3 is 13 amino acids long. The CDR3 spells CGATRDRGYEQYF. Here the CDR3 DNA reads TGCGGTGCTACGAGGGACAGAGGCTACGAGCAGTACTTC.

This clonotype was counted a few times. The V call is TRBV18, the J call TRBJ2-5; D is perhaps TRBD1 (6 bases). The CDR3 covers 16 residues. Germline V gene data show CDR1 as KGHSH and CDR2 as LQKENI. Trimming removed 1 base from V and 2 bases from J, with 14 bases in between. The CDR3 sequence: CASSPRFDGTQETQYF. The CDR3 nucleotides read TGTGCCAGCTCACCACGTTTCGACGGGACACAAGAGACCCAGTACTTC.